Shown below are 25 T cell receptor beta chains from a single sample sequenced in a study of T-cell memory formation after mild COVID-19. TCRdb independently ran MiXCR on the 5' RACE reads; one entry per CDR3 protein. This table has fewer than 550,000 distinct CDR3 sequences, approximately 20% appearing once. Source material: PBMCs or a T cell subset sorted from them (not recorded which). These receptor sequences come from an adult woman who had mild COVID-19 (a few samples of this study predate the infection). Cell type and time point are not known.

The gene calls are TRBV5-1 and TRBJ2-5; 10 bases fit TRBD1. The CDR3 contains 15 residues. Looked up from germline, CDR1 is SGHRS and CDR2 is YFSETQ. The junction had 8 bases not matched to a gene; V was cut back by 4 bases and J by 5 bases. The CDR3 protein is CASSAWGQGSETQYF. CDR3 bases: TGCGCCAGCAGCGCTTGGGGACAGGGGTCGGAGACCCAGTACTTC. The full variable domain, with the rest looked up from reference TRBV5-1 and TRBJ2-5, is KAGVTQTPRYLIKTRGQQVTLSCSPISGHRSVSWYQQTPGQGLQFLFEYFSETQRNKGNFPGRFSGRQFSNSRSEMNVSTLELGDSALYLCASSAWGQGSETQYFGPGTRLLVL.

This clonotype showed up just a few times. This chain connects TRBV5-1 to TRBJ2-1; no reliable D call. The CDR3 runs to 12 residues. Germline assignment: CDR1 SGHRS and CDR2 YFSETQ. Trimming stripped 4 bases from V and 10 bases from J, with 12 bases between. The CDR3 reads CASSIRTREQFF. The CDR3 DNA reads TGCGCCAGCAGCATACGGACCCGGGAGCAGTTCTTC.

This clonotype was observed a few times. The chain joins TRBV4-3 to TRBJ2-2; D uncertain. In germline, CDR1 is LGHNA, CDR2 YSLEER. Trimming took off 1 base at V and 3 bases at J, with 9 bases between the two ends. CDR3 length: 15 amino acids. In nucleotides, the CDR3 is TGCGCCAGCAGCCAAGTCGGCGTCGACACCGGGGAGCTGTTTTTT. Residues: CASSQVGVDTGELFF.

This clonotype has just a few counts. The rearrangement joins TRBV14 to TRBJ2-4; 8 bases match TRBD1. The CDR3 covers 14 residues. J gave up 8 bases and V 2 bases, and 5 bases lay outside the gene matches. Germline values: CDR1 SGHDN, CDR2 FVKESK. The CDR3 nucleotides read TGTGCCAGCAGCCAAACAGGGGGAATGGACATTCAGTACTTC. It encodes CASSQTGGMDIQYF.

This chain uses TRBV7-9 with TRBJ1-1; D gene ambiguous. Trimming shortened V by 6 bases and J by 1 base, and 15 bases separated the two germline ends. The CDR3 totals 15 residues. The germline CDR1 and CDR2 sequences are SEHNR and FQNEAQ (reference sequence). CDR3 region: CASSLIRLKNTEAFF. For the CDR3, the DNA is TGTGCCAGCAGTCTTATACGGCTGAAGAACACTGAAGCTTTCTTT.

The chain uses TRBV5-4 and TRBJ2-7, with a weak D call TRBD2 (5 bases). Trimming took off 2 bases at V and 7 bases at J, with 16 bases between the two ends. This CDR3 comprises 14 residues. The germline gives CDR1 SGHNT, CDR2 YYREEE (reference sequence). CDR3 sequence (DNA): TGTGCCAGCAGCTTTCCCGGGATGGGCCGGGAGCAGTACTTC. Translated, it gives CASSFPGMGREQYF.

The rearrangement links TRBV7-9 to TRBJ2-7; 7 nucleotides line up with TRBD2. This CDR3 region has 16 residues. Germline loops: CDR1 SEHNR, CDR2 FQNEAQ (reference sequence). The V gene end was trimmed by 5 bases and the J gene end by 3 bases; junction bases not matched to a gene: 13. The CDR3: CASSIQRWDYHYEQYF. DNA of the CDR3: TGTGCCAGCAGCATACAGAGATGGGACTACCACTACGAGCAGTACTTC.

The gene calls are TRBV12-3 or TRBV12-4 and TRBJ2-1; D might be TRBD2 (6 bases). V gave up 3 bases and J gave up 13 bases, with 10 bases separating them. There are 11 residues in the CDR3. The CDR3 sequence: CASSLSGLQFF. CDR3 sequence (DNA): TGTGCCAGCAGTTTGTCGGGACTCCAGTTCTTC.

Only a few counts were recorded for this clonotype. The chain recombines TRBV11-3 with TRBJ1-6; D gene unclear. The V end was cut by 3 bases, the J end by 7 bases, with 10 bases between. This CDR3 is 14 amino acids long. The germline V gene encodes CDR1 SGHNT and CDR2 YENEEA. The CDR3 sequence: CASSFWTGNSPLHF. CDR3 sequence (DNA): TGTGCCAGCAGCTTCTGGACCGGGAATTCACCCCTCCACTTT.

Many counts were recorded for this clonotype. This chain uses TRBV5-1 with TRBJ2-7; 8 bases fit TRBD1. Germline V gives CDR1 SGHRS, CDR2 YFSETQ. The trim removed 4 bases at V and 4 bases at J, leaving 10 bases unmatched. The CDR3 is made up of 15 amino acids. CDR3 region: CASSPRTGLVYEQYF. The CDR3 DNA reads TGCGCCAGCAGCCCCCGGACAGGGCTCGTTTACGAGCAGTACTTC.

The J gene is TRBJ2-5, the V gene TRBV5-1; the D is unclear. V gave up 0 bases and J gave up 4 bases, with 10 bases separating them. The CDR3 sequence is 14 residues long. Germline loops: CDR1 SGHRS, CDR2 YFSETQ. CDR3 sequence (DNA): TGCGCCAGCAGCTTGGCCTGGCCCGCAGAGACCCAGTACTTC. It translates to CASSLAWPAETQYF.

This clonotype was seen only a few times. An end of the junction differs from the germline gene, which may be a read error. The V and J genes are TRBV11-2 and TRBJ2-7; 9 nucleotides line up with TRBD2. Per germline, CDR1 SGHAT and CDR2 FQNNGV. The CDR3 totals 14 residues. CDR3 protein: CASSLERGVKEQYF. The CDR3 region has the DNA TGTGCCAGCAGCCTAGAGCGGGGGGTAAAAGAGCAGTACTTC.

This clonotype came up a few times. J is TRBJ1-1 and V is TRBV29-1, with D perhaps matching TRBD1 (6 bases). The CDR3 sequence is 12 residues long. Germline V CDR1 and CDR2: SQVTM, ANQGSEA. Trimming shortened V by 7 bases and J by 1 base, and 10 bases separated the two germline ends. CDR3 loop: CSGGQTNTEAFF. For the CDR3, the DNA is TGCAGCGGTGGACAGACGAACACTGAAGCTTTCTTT. The full variable domain, with the rest looked up from reference TRBV29-1 and TRBJ1-1, is SAVISQKPSRDICQRGTSLTIQCQVDSQVTMMFWYRQQPGQSLTLIATANQGSEATYESGFVIDKFPISRPNLTFSTLTVSNMSPEDSSIYLCSGGQTNTEAFFGQGTRLTVV.

In its sample, this clonotype was seen a few times. The chain links TRBV7-2 to TRBJ2-1; D remains unclear. V lost 10 bases, J lost 7 bases, and 26 bases lay in between. Germline V gene lookup returns CDR1 SGHTA and CDR2 FQGNSA. This CDR3 contains 16 residues. CDR3 sequence (DNA): TGTGCCATCCCCACCTCAGATGGCAGTCGTCGGAATGAGCAGTTCTTC. Protein sequence: CAIPTSDGSRRNEQFF.

The chain recombines TRBV7-9 with TRBJ2-5; possible D gene TRBD2, 6 bases. This CDR3 contains 14 residues. The germline V gene has CDR1 SEHNR and CDR2 FQNEAQ (reference sequence). The V gene lost 5 bases and the J gene lost 1 base, with 11 bases spanning the gap. CDR3 region: CASSRYSGQETQYF. CDR3 DNA sequence: TGTGCCAGCAGCCGTTATAGCGGCCAAGAGACCCAGTACTTC.

The table lists this clonotype with a few counts. The chain carries TRBV5-4 and TRBJ2-3; D unresolved. CDR1 is SGHNT, CDR2 YYREEE, per germline (reference sequence). The CDR3 length is 14 residues. The V end was cut by 4 bases, the J end by 0 bases, with 9 bases between. CDR3 coding DNA: TGTGCCAGCAGCCCTTTAACTAGCACAGATACGCAGTATTTT. It codes for CASSPLTSTDTQYF.

The rearrangement joins TRBV18 to TRBJ1-1; tentative D call: TRBD1 (6 bases). The CDR3 is 14 residues long. The V end was cut by 3 bases, the J end by 1 base, with 9 bases between. The germline CDR1 and CDR2 sequences are KGHSH and LQKENI. The CDR3 region has the DNA TGTGCCAGCTCACCCGGGACAAAGAACACTGAAGCTTTCTTT. Its protein is CASSPGTKNTEAFF.

Only one count was recorded for this clonotype. The J gene is TRBJ2-7, the V gene TRBV9, with 7 nucleotides matching TRBD2. This CDR3 has 15 residues. Per germline, CDR1 SGDLS and CDR2 YYNGEE. V shed 3 bases, J shed 7 bases, and the junction held 13 bases outside the gene matches. The CDR3: CASSAPGTTAGEQYF. The DNA of the CDR3 is TGTGCCAGCAGCGCCCCCGGGACTACCGCGGGGGAGCAGTACTTC.

In its sample, this clonotype was seen a few times. The chain joins TRBV29-1 to TRBJ2-2; possible D gene TRBD2, 5 bases. Germline loops: CDR1 SQVTM, CDR2 ANQGSEA. CDR3 length: 15 amino acids. V shed 4 bases and J shed 6 bases, with 18 bases lying between them. The CDR3, as DNA: TGCAGCGTTGGGGTCTCCGGACTTATCTCCGGGGAGCTGTTTTTT. Amino acids: CSVGVSGLISGELFF.

For the CDR3, the DNA is TGTGCCACCGCGGCCGGTGGTTTAGCGCAGTATTTT. It translates to CATAAGGLAQYF. The V call is TRBV10-3, the J call TRBJ2-3; D is uncertain. Germline CDR1 and CDR2: ENHRY and SYGVKD. Trimming stripped 10 bases from V and 10 bases from J, with 18 bases between. The CDR3 runs to 12 residues.

This sequence joins TRBV2 and TRBJ1-1, with a possible D match to TRBD1 (6 bases). V lost 8 bases and J 0 bases, leaving 13 bases between the germline ends. CDR3 length: 14 amino acids. In germline, CDR1 is SNHLY, CDR2 FYNNEI. The CDR3 region has the DNA TGTGCCAGCGAGGGGGGCATCTTGAACACTGAAGCTTTCTTT. Amino acids: CASEGGILNTEAFF.

This clonotype came up a few times. The gene calls are TRBV7-7 and TRBJ2-2, with D tentatively TRBD1 (6 bases). Trimming cost V 5 bases and J 7 bases, with 14 bases left between them. The CDR3 length is 14 residues. CDR1 and CDR2 (germline): SSHAT, FNYEAQ (reference sequence). The CDR3 loop reads CASSPKAGVGELFF. The CDR3 DNA reads TGTGCCAGCAGCCCTAAAGCAGGGGTCGGGGAGCTGTTTTTT.

This clonotype was recorded many times. The V call is TRBV19, the J call TRBJ1-2, with D maybe TRBD1 (5 bases). Germline CDR1 and CDR2: LNHDA and SQIVND (reference sequence). The CDR3 loop spans 15 amino acids. The germline V and J ends were trimmed by 3 bases and 3 bases, with 14 bases remaining between them. CDR3 loop: CASSMATGTDYGYTF. CDR3 DNA: TGTGCCAGTAGTATGGCCACCGGGACTGACTATGGCTACACCTTC.

Only a few counts were recorded for this clonotype. The chain couples TRBV7-3 to TRBJ2-7; D remains ambiguous. The V gene's germline CDR1 is SGHTA and CDR2 FQGTGA. This CDR3 has 14 residues. The V end lost 2 bases, the J end lost 5 bases, and 13 bases lay between the germline ends. CDR3 residues: CASSLSRPADEQYF. In DNA, the CDR3 is TGTGCCAGCAGCTTATCCCGACCGGCGGACGAGCAGTACTTC.

The chain employs TRBV4-1 and TRBJ2-5, with D maybe TRBD1 (6 bases). Germline-derived CDR1 and CDR2 are MGHRA and YSYEKL. The CDR3 length is 16 residues. V lost 1 base and J 0 bases, leaving 12 bases between the germline ends. CDR3 in amino acids: CASSQGAGVYQETQYF. The DNA of the CDR3 is TGCGCCAGCAGCCAAGGGGCAGGGGTTTACCAAGAGACCCAGTACTTC.